This is a list of T cell receptor beta chains from one sample in a study of cytomegalovirus exposure and HLA in healthy donors. The assay was immunoSEQ multiplex PCR, and TCRdb's table has in-frame clones only and misses some. The sample contains about 160,000 clones, roughly 65% of which appear only once. Input material: PBMCs. The origin of the receptors is a woman in her late teens or twenties in good health and CMV-seropositive. Each CDR3 is given with its conserved first and last residue. The D gene is left open where the match is weak. Some rows have no size entry. The others give once, few or many, or a class for an expanded clone.

V	D	J	size	DNA	CDR3
TRBV6-1	-	TRBJ2-3	-	TGTGCCAGCAGTGAATATTACCCCCCCTCTACCGGGACAGATACGCAGTATTTT	CASSEYYPPSTGTDTQYF
TRBV27	-	TRBJ2-1	-	TGTGCCAGCAGTGCGGACACGTACAATGAGCAGTTCTTC	CASSADTYNEQFF
TRBV6-5	TRBD2	TRBJ2-1	-	TGTGCCAGCAGTTTCAGAAGGACTAGCGGTCACAATGAGCAGTTCTTC	CASSFRRTSGHNEQFF
TRBV11-3	-	TRBJ2-4	-	TGTGCCAGCAGCAGGCCGGGGGAAAACATTCAGTACTTC	CASSRPGENIQYF
TRBV29-1	TRBD2	TRBJ2-7	-	TGCAGCGTTTCCGGACTAGCTTCTAACGAGCAGTACTTC	CSVSGLASNEQYF
TRBV11-1	-	TRBJ1-1	-	TGTGCCAGCAGCTTAGCGCAGACAAACCATGAAGCTTTCTTT	CASSLAQTNHEAFF
TRBV4-1	-	TRBJ2-5	-	TGCGCCAGCAGCCAAGAACTGTGGAGGCAAGAGACCCAGTACTTC	CASSQELWRQETQYF
TRBV7-2	TRBD1	TRBJ2-2	-	TGTGCCAGCAGCGAACCGGGACAGGTAGGGGAGCTGTTTTTT	CASSEPGQVGELFF
TRBV12-5	-	TRBJ1-2	-	TGTGCTAGTGGTTTACCCGGCGGACAGACGGATAACTATGGCTACACCTTC	CASGLPGGQTDNYGYTF
TRBV28	-	TRBJ1-5	-	TGTGCCAGCATGGCAGGGTTAAGCAATCAGCCCCAGCATTTT	CASMAGLSNQPQHF
TRBV11-2	TRBD1	TRBJ2-1	-	TGTGCCAGCAGCTTAGAACAGGGGGTCTACAATGAGCAGTTCTTC	CASSLEQGVYNEQFF
TRBV5-4	TRBD2	TRBJ2-7	-	TGTGCCAGCAGCCCGGTCGGGGGGGGCTTCAACGAGCAGTACTTC	CASSPVGGGFNEQYF
TRBV6-6	-	TRBJ2-2	-	TGTGCCAGCGGGGCCGCGAACACCGGGGAGCTGTTTTTT	CASGAANTGELFF
TRBV28	-	TRBJ2-7	-	TGTGCCAGCAGTTTAGTCTCGGCAGGTCGACCTATCTCCTACGAGCAGTACTTC	CASSLVSAGRPISYEQYF
TRBV5-1	-	TRBJ2-1	few	TGCGCCAGCAGCCAGACTGGAAACAATGAGCAGTTCTTC	CASSQTGNNEQFF
TRBV19	TRBD1	TRBJ2-2	-	TGTGCCACCAGACAGGGGGCGATCGGGGAGCTGTTTTTT	CATRQGAIGELFF
TRBV27	-	TRBJ2-7	-	TGTGCCAGCAGTTTATTTATTCCCGGGGGCGAGCAGTACTTC	CASSLFIPGGEQYF
TRBV2	TRBD1	TRBJ2-7	once	TGTGCCAGCCCGGGACAGGGTGACGAGCAGTACTTC	CASPGQGDEQYF
TRBV28	TRBD1	TRBJ1-1	-	TGTGCCAGCAGTGGCTCCGGGACAGGGCTAGCTTTCTTT	CASSGSGTGLAFF
TRBV7-9	-	TRBJ1-4	-	TGTGCCAGCAGCTCAACCGACGGGAGACTGTTTTTT	CASSSTDGRLFF
TRBV4-2	TRBD1	TRBJ1-6	-	TGTGCCAGCAGCCAGGGACAGGGTTTATATTCACCCCTCCACTTT	CASSQGQGLYSPLHF
TRBV7-8	-	TRBJ2-2	-	TGTGCCAGCAGCTTAAGACACAACACCGGGGAGCTGTTTTTT	CASSLRHNTGELFF
TRBV7-9	TRBD2	TRBJ2-1	-	TGTGCCAGCAGCGTTGGATCTAGCGGGAGTAATGAGCAGTTCTTC	CASSVGSSGSNEQFF
TRBV28	TRBD1	TRBJ1-5	few	TGTGCCAGCAGTCTGGGACAGTTCAATCAGCCCCAGCATTTT	CASSLGQFNQPQHF
TRBV7-2	TRBD1	TRBJ1-1	-	TGTGCCAGCAGCGCCGGGAGGACAGGGGGCAGGTGGGGCACTGAAGCTTTCTTT	CASSAGRTGGRWGTEAFF
TRBV18	-	TRBJ2-7	-	TGTGCCAGCTCACCAAGAACAGTGGGCGAGCAGTACTTC	CASSPRTVGEQYF
TRBV7-7	-	TRBJ2-2	-	TGTGCTAGCAGTCCAGGGTCAGACACCGGGGAGCTGTTTTTT	CASSPGSDTGELFF
TRBV5-1	-	TRBJ2-1	-	TGCGCCAGCAGCTTGGTGCTTCCAGAACAATCCAATGAGCAGTTCTTC	CASSLVLPEQSNEQFF
TRBV4-3	TRBD1	TRBJ1-2	-	TGCGCCAGCAGCCCGTATCGGGACAGTTCTATCCTTCACTTC	CASSPYRDSSILHF
TRBV7-6	-	TRBJ2-3	-	TGTGCCAGCAGCTTATTTAGCGGCAATACAGATACGCAGTATTTT	CASSLFSGNTDTQYF
TRBV6-5	-	TRBJ1-4	-	TGTGCCAGCGCCCCGGGGGTGGCTAATGAAAAACTGTTTTTT	CASAPGVANEKLFF
TRBV7-9	TRBD1	TRBJ1-1	once	TGTGCCAGCAGCGAGGACAGGGGGGAGGTCACTGAAGCTTTCTTT	CASSEDRGEVTEAFF
TRBV30	-	TRBJ1-1	-	TGTGCCTGGAGTGTACGAGGAGGCAGTCGGCACACTGAAGCTTTCTTT	CAWSVRGGSRHTEAFF
TRBV5-1	-	TRBJ2-1	once	TGCGCCAGCAGCTTGGCCGGTAATGAGCAGTTCTTC	CASSLAGNEQFF
TRBV19	-	TRBJ1-5	-	TGTGCCAGTAGTCGGTTGGAGGGTGCAAATCAGCCCCAGCATTTT	CASSRLEGANQPQHF
TRBV6-1	TRBD1	TRBJ1-1	few	TGTGCCAGCAGTACGACAGGGTGGGGCACTGAAGCTTTCTTT	CASSTTGWGTEAFF
TRBV28	-	TRBJ2-1	-	TGTGCCAGCAGTTTACGTCTTGCAGGGAGGTACAATGAGCAGTTCTTC	CASSLRLAGRYNEQFF
TRBV19	-	TRBJ2-1	-	TGTGCCAGTAGTGTGGTAGGAGGCACCTACAATGAGCAGTTCTTC	CASSVVGGTYNEQFF
TRBV7-2	TRBD2	TRBJ2-3	-	TGTGCCAGCAGCTTTGAAGCGGGGCCAGATACGCAGTATTTT	CASSFEAGPDTQYF
TRBV4-3	-	TRBJ2-4	-	TGCGCCAGCAGCCAACATAGCGGACGAAACATTCAGTACTTC	CASSQHSGRNIQYF
TRBV5-1	TRBD1	TRBJ1-4	-	TGCGCCAGCAGCTTGGGGGACAGAGGTAATGAAAAACTGTTTTTT	CASSLGDRGNEKLFF
TRBV5-1	TRBD1	TRBJ2-2	-	TGCGCCAGCAGCTATCAGGGGGCATCCCGGGAGCTGTTTTTT	CASSYQGASRELFF
TRBV4-1	-	TRBJ2-5	-	TGCGCCAGCAGCCCATCTGGGGGGGGGCTAGGGGAGACCCAGTACTTC	CASSPSGGGLGETQYF
TRBV30	-	TRBJ1-1	few	TGTGCCTCCAGGAGGGGGGGCTCGGGGACTGAAGCTTTCTTT	CASRRGGSGTEAFF
TRBV7-6	-	TRBJ1-3	-	TGTGCCAGCAGTAACGGGGGGGTCGGAAGCACCATATATTTT	CASSNGGVGSTIYF
TRBV5-1	-	TRBJ2-1	-	TGCGCCAGCAGCGTTGGGGACTCCACAAACGAGCAGTTCTTC	CASSVGDSTNEQFF
TRBV5-1	-	TRBJ2-3	-	TGCGCCAGCAGCCTCAGCACAGATACGCAGTATTTT	CASSLSTDTQYF
TRBV27	TRBD2	TRBJ2-1	-	TGTGCCAGCAGTTTCTGGACTAGCGGGGGTACACCCTGGGGGAATGAGCAGTTCTTC	CASSFWTSGGTPWGNEQFF
TRBV29-1	TRBD2	TRBJ2-1	-	TGCAGCGTTGCACCCGGACTAGCGGGGGACAATGAGCAGTTCTTC	CSVAPGLAGDNEQFF
TRBV4-3	-	TRBJ1-1	few	TGCGCCAGCAGTCAAACGGGCACTGAAGCTTTCTTT	CASSQTGTEAFF
TRBV19	-	TRBJ2-2	-	TGTGCCAGTAGTATAGGTTTTGGGCCGTTCACCGGGGAGCTGTTTTTT	CASSIGFGPFTGELFF
TRBV27	-	TRBJ2-1	few	TGTGCCAGCAGTTTTGAGAGGGTTAACTCCTACAATGAGCAGTTCTTC	CASSFERVNSYNEQFF
TRBV29-1	-	TRBJ2-7	-	TGCAGCGCCGCGGACAGCTCCTACGAGCAGTACTTC	CSAADSSYEQYF
TRBV7-9	-	TRBJ1-2	-	TGTGCCAGCAGCCACGCGGCAGCCCTAGGTGTGGTAGACTATGGCTACACCTTC	CASSHAAALGVVDYGYTF
TRBV7-9	-	TRBJ1-2	once	TGTGCCAGCAGCTTACCGGTCAGCGATAACTATGGCTACACCTTC	CASSLPVSDNYGYTF
TRBV6-6	-	TRBJ1-1	-	TGTGCCAGCCAGCTAAGGTGGAGCACTGAAGCTTTCTTT	CASQLRWSTEAFF
TRBV25-1	-	TRBJ1-3	-	TGTGCCAGCAGTGAGTTGCAGGGCGCTGGAAACACCATATATTTT	CASSELQGAGNTIYF